Below, 14 T cell receptor beta chains from the same sample are listed, as sequenced in a study of cytomegalovirus exposure and HLA in healthy donors. Assay: immunoSEQ multiplex PCR; the TCRdb copy retains only in-frame clones and omits some. The repertoire holds 150,000 to 200,000 clones, with 84% as singletons. Sequencing was done on a sample of PBMCs. These receptors all come from a man aged 30 to 45 in good health and CMV-seropositive.

This rearrangement joins TRBV5-4 to TRBJ1-2; D remains unclear. There are 13 residues in the CDR3. Trimming removed 0 bases at V and 12 bases at J, with 15 bases between. Germline V gene lookup returns CDR1 SGHNT and CDR2 YYREEE (reference sequence). The CDR3 reads CASSLVGGPGNTF. The CDR3 DNA follows: TGTGCCAGCAGCTTGGTGGGAGGTCCTGGGAACACCTTC.

This clone occurred a few times. V is TRBV30 and J is TRBJ2-2; D is unresolved. Per the germline V gene, CDR1 is GTSNPN and CDR2 is SVGIG (reference sequence). The CDR3 contains 14 residues. The V end lost 0 bases, the J end lost 5 bases, and 10 bases lay between the germline ends. CDR3 protein: CAWSVQELTGELFF. The DNA of the CDR3 is TGTGCCTGGAGTGTTCAGGAACTGACCGGGGAGCTGTTTTTT.

This chain joins TRBV7-7 and TRBJ2-5; 14 nucleotides agree with TRBD2. J gave up 5 bases and V 5 bases, and 7 bases lay outside the gene matches. The CDR3 covers 16 residues. Germline V gene sequence: CDR1 SSHAT, CDR2 FNYEAQ (reference sequence). The CDR3 bases are TGTGCCAGCAGCCCAGGACTAGCGGGGGGCCGGGAGACCCAGTACTTC. It encodes CASSPGLAGGRETQYF.

The V call is TRBV7-2, the J call TRBJ2-3, with TRBD1 as a possible D gene (5 bases). This CDR3 is 14 amino acids long. V dropped 4 bases and J dropped 3 bases, with 11 bases sitting between them. The germline V gene encodes CDR1 SGHTA and CDR2 FQGNSA. CDR3 residues: CASSSRVQTDTQYF. As DNA, the CDR3 is TGTGCCAGCAGCTCCAGGGTTCAGACAGATACGCAGTATTTT.

The V call is TRBV28, the J call TRBJ1-2, with D possibly being TRBD1 (5 bases). The CDR3 spans 16 residues. V was clipped by 5 bases and J by 8 bases, with 24 bases between them. Germline CDR1 MDHEN, CDR2 SYDVKM. In nucleotides, the CDR3 is TGTGCCAGCAGTCCGGCATTTCCCGGGGGGGGAATAGGCTACACCTTC. Protein product: CASSPAFPGGGIGYTF.

The rearrangement joins TRBV27 to TRBJ1-1; 9 positions match TRBD1. From germline, CDR1 is MNHEY and CDR2 SMNVEV (reference sequence). The V segment lost 6 bases and the J segment 5 bases; nucleotides outside the gene matches: 10. This CDR3 comprises 15 residues. The CDR3 sequence is CASRFIRDRVTEAFF. DNA for the CDR3: TGTGCCAGCAGATTCATACGGGACAGGGTAACTGAAGCTTTCTTT.

This clone was recorded only once. This chain uses TRBV28 with TRBJ2-3; 9 bases agree with TRBD2. The V gene's germline CDR1 is MDHEN and CDR2 SYDVKM. This CDR3 has 15 amino acids. V was clipped by 2 bases and J by 4 bases; unmatched bases: 4. In nucleotides, the CDR3 is TGTGCCAGCAGTTTAAGGCTAGCGGGGCCAGATACGCAGTATTTT. This codes for CASSLRLAGPDTQYF.

The chain joins TRBV5-6 to TRBJ2-5, with D unclear. Germline V gene data show CDR1 as SGHDT and CDR2 as YYEEEE. CDR3 length: 13 amino acids. With 1 base removed from V and 4 bases from J, the gap between germline ends came to 8 bases. CDR3 sequence (DNA): TGTGCCAGCAGCTTGCCGCAGCGAGAGACCCAGTACTTC. Amino acids: CASSLPQRETQYF.

The gene calls are TRBV27 and TRBJ2-7; a possible D gene is TRBD2 (5 bases). This CDR3 region has 14 residues. V dropped 3 bases and J dropped 4 bases, with 13 bases sitting between them. The V gene's germline CDR1 is MNHEY and CDR2 SMNVEV (reference sequence). CDR3 DNA: TGTGCCAGCAGTTTCACCCCCCGGGGTTACGAGCAGTACTTC. Its protein is CASSFTPRGYEQYF.

The J gene is TRBJ2-5, the V gene TRBV5-1; TRBD1 matches 10 bases. The CDR3 is 15 amino acids. V shed 2 bases and J 4 bases; nucleotides not matched to a gene: 5. The germline gives CDR1 SGHRS, CDR2 YFSETQ. The DNA of the CDR3 is TGCGCCAGCAGCTTCCCAGACAGGGGGCGAGAGACCCAGTACTTC. Amino acid sequence: CASSFPDRGRETQYF.

This rearrangement joins TRBV5-8 to TRBJ1-2, with TRBD1 matching over 9 bases. Per the germline V gene, CDR1 is SGHTS and CDR2 is YDEGEE. CDR3 length equals 15 residues. After removal of 5 bases from V and 4 bases from J, the junction contained 9 bases not matched to a gene. The CDR3 sequence is CASSSGQGVGYGYTF. CDR3 nucleotides: TGTGCCAGCAGTTCGGGACAGGGTGTGGGCTATGGCTACACCTTC.

The sample holds one count of this clone. J is TRBJ2-5 and V is TRBV28, with a weak D call TRBD1 (5 bases). The CDR3 runs to 13 residues. Germline V gene lookup returns CDR1 MDHEN and CDR2 SYDVKM. The V end was cut by 7 bases, the J end by 1 base, with 10 bases between. The CDR3 loop reads CASTQGRQETQYF. CDR3 sequence (DNA): TGTGCCAGCACCCAGGGCCGCCAAGAGACCCAGTACTTC.

This chain connects TRBV7-2 to TRBJ1-6, with no clear D. In germline, CDR1 is SGHTA, CDR2 FQGNSA. V lost 5 bases and J 1 base, leaving 6 bases between the germline ends. This CDR3 region has 14 residues. The CDR3 here is CASSERSYNSPLHF. The CDR3 region has the DNA TGTGCCAGCAGCGAGAGATCCTATAATTCACCCCTCCACTTT.

Regarding this clone: This sample also contains other DNA sequences that code for the same CDR3. V usage is TRBV5-6 and J usage is TRBJ1-5; TRBD1 matches 8 bases. There are 15 residues in the CDR3. Germline V gene lookup returns CDR1 SGHDT and CDR2 YYEEEE. The V gene end was trimmed by 0 bases and the J gene end by 7 bases; junction bases not matched to a gene: 6. CDR3 region: CASSLAGTGVQPQHF. The CDR3 DNA is TGTGCCAGCAGCTTGGCCGGGACAGGAGTCCAGCCCCAGCATTTT. The full variable domain, its missing parts supplied by reference TRBV5-6 and TRBJ1-5, is DAGVTQSPTHLIKTRGQQVTLRCSPKSGHDTVSWYQQALGQGPQFIFQYYEEEERQRGNFPDRFSGHQFPNYSSELNVNALLLGDSALYLCASSLAGTGVQPQHFGDGTRLSIL.